This is a list of T cell receptor beta chains from one sample in a study of cytomegalovirus exposure and HLA in healthy donors. Repertoires were generated with immunoSEQ multiplex PCR, while TCRdb's copy carries only in-frame clones and drops some. The table records about 120,000 clones, around 81% of them present only once. The sequenced sample consisted of PBMCs. These receptors all stem from a female donor in good health and CMV-seronegative. Both conserved end residues are part of each CDR3. Each record gives: D gene, clone size, V gene, J gene, CDR3 DNA, CDR3 protein. A D gene is named only where the DNA matches it firmly. Part of the rows lack a size; the others show once, few, many or a class for expanded clones.

d_gene: -; abundance: -; v_gene: TRBV5-4; j_gene: TRBJ2-7; CDR3nt: TGTGCCAGCAGCTCACAAAAAATACAGGGGAGGATCTACGAGCAGTACTTC; CDR3aa: CASSSQKIQGRIYEQYF
d_gene: -; abundance: once; v_gene: TRBV28; j_gene: TRBJ1-4; CDR3nt: TGTGCCAGCAGTTACAGTGCAACTAATGAAAAACTGTTTTTT; CDR3aa: CASSYSATNEKLFF
d_gene: -; abundance: -; v_gene: TRBV4-1; j_gene: TRBJ2-5; CDR3nt: TGCGCCAGCAGCCAAACAGGGGGGGGTGCCCAAGAGACCCAGTACTTC; CDR3aa: CASSQTGGGAQETQYF
d_gene: TRBD2; abundance: -; v_gene: TRBV7-9; j_gene: TRBJ2-1; CDR3nt: TGTGCCAGCAGCTCAGAGGGACTAGCGGGAAGCCAGTTCTTC; CDR3aa: CASSSEGLAGSQFF
d_gene: TRBD2; abundance: -; v_gene: TRBV4-1; j_gene: TRBJ2-1; CDR3nt: TGCGCCAGCAGCCCTTCCCTTGGGGTAGCGGGAGGGTGGTCCTCCTACAATGAGCAGTTCTTC; CDR3aa: CASSPSLGVAGGWSSYNEQFF
d_gene: -; abundance: once; v_gene: TRBV28; j_gene: TRBJ2-7; CDR3nt: TGTGCCAGCAGCTTGATTAGCCTCCGAGGGCCCGAGCAGTACTTC; CDR3aa: CASSLISLRGPEQYF
d_gene: TRBD2; abundance: -; v_gene: TRBV12-5; j_gene: TRBJ2-5; CDR3nt: TGTGCTAGTGGTTTGGTAGGCTCTAGCGGGGTCCGTGAAGAGCAGTACTTC; CDR3aa: CASGLVGSSGVREEQYF
d_gene: TRBD1; abundance: -; v_gene: TRBV19; j_gene: TRBJ1-1; CDR3nt: TGTGCCAGTAGTCCCGGGGGACAGGGGGCCACTGAAGCTTTCTTT; CDR3aa: CASSPGGQGATEAFF
d_gene: -; abundance: -; v_gene: TRBV7-8; j_gene: TRBJ1-1; CDR3nt: TGTGCCAGCAGCTTAGCAGCGGTATCCGAAGCTTTCTTT; CDR3aa: CASSLAAVSEAFF
d_gene: TRBD1; abundance: -; v_gene: TRBV29-1; j_gene: TRBJ1-1; CDR3nt: TGCAGCGTTGAAGGACAGGGGAACACTGAAGCTTTCTTT; CDR3aa: CSVEGQGNTEAFF
d_gene: -; abundance: -; v_gene: TRBV5-1; j_gene: TRBJ2-2; CDR3nt: TGCGCCAGCAGCTTGGCCGGCTGGGGGACTGAAGCGAACACCGGGGAGCTGTTTTTT; CDR3aa: CASSLAGWGTEANTGELFF
d_gene: -; abundance: once; v_gene: TRBV27; j_gene: TRBJ2-1; CDR3nt: TGTGCCAGCAGTTTCCGACCCCCTTCCAGCAAGGCCCAGGGGTTCTTC; CDR3aa: CASSFRPPSSKAQGFF
d_gene: TRBD1; abundance: -; v_gene: TRBV11-3; j_gene: TRBJ1-1; CDR3nt: TGTGCCAGCAGCTCCGGACAGGGGAACACTGAAGCTTTCTTT; CDR3aa: CASSSGQGNTEAFF
d_gene: TRBD2; abundance: -; v_gene: TRBV6-6; j_gene: TRBJ2-7; CDR3nt: TGTGCCAGCAGTCCCAAGGGACTAGCGGGACGCTACGAGCAGTACTTC; CDR3aa: CASSPKGLAGRYEQYF
d_gene: -; abundance: -; v_gene: TRBV27; j_gene: TRBJ2-5; CDR3nt: TGTGCCAGCAGTTTGCAGGAACAAGAGACCCAGTACTTC; CDR3aa: CASSLQEQETQYF
d_gene: TRBD1; abundance: -; v_gene: TRBV6-5; j_gene: TRBJ2-7; CDR3nt: TGTGCCAGCGGACAGGGTTACGAGCAGTACTTC; CDR3aa: CASGQGYEQYF
d_gene: -; abundance: -; v_gene: TRBV21-1; j_gene: TRBJ1-1; CDR3nt: TGTGCCAGCAGCAAAGACGGGGTCAGGGGCGGCCCTGACACTGAAGCTTTCTTT; CDR3aa: CASSKDGVRGGPDTEAFF
d_gene: TRBD1; abundance: -; v_gene: TRBV27; j_gene: TRBJ1-2; CDR3nt: TGTGCCAGCAGTTTCCGACAGGGGGCGCGCGGCTACACCTTC; CDR3aa: CASSFRQGARGYTF
d_gene: -; abundance: few; v_gene: TRBV28; j_gene: TRBJ2-2; CDR3nt: TGTGCCAGCAGGGTCCAGGAGGGGAACACCGGGGAGCTGTTTTTT; CDR3aa: CASRVQEGNTGELFF
d_gene: -; abundance: -; v_gene: TRBV5-1; j_gene: TRBJ1-1; CDR3nt: TGCGCCAGCAGCTCTCTGTTCGGGATAACCACTGAAGCTTTCTTT; CDR3aa: CASSSLFGITTEAFF
d_gene: -; abundance: -; v_gene: TRBV5-1; j_gene: TRBJ2-3; CDR3nt: TGCGCCAGCAGCTTGTCGACAGATACGCAGTATTTT; CDR3aa: CASSLSTDTQYF
d_gene: -; abundance: once; v_gene: TRBV7-2; j_gene: TRBJ1-1; CDR3nt: TGTGCCAGCAGCTTAGTGCGGGCGGGGGCTTTCTTT; CDR3aa: CASSLVRAGAFF
d_gene: -; abundance: -; v_gene: TRBV9; j_gene: TRBJ2-2; CDR3nt: TGTGCCAGCAGCGGGTCGGGGTCCGGGGAGCTGTTTTTT; CDR3aa: CASSGSGSGELFF
d_gene: -; abundance: -; v_gene: TRBV9; j_gene: TRBJ1-3; CDR3nt: TGTGCCAGCAGCGACCCAGGGGTTCCTGGAAACACCATATATTTT; CDR3aa: CASSDPGVPGNTIYF
d_gene: -; abundance: few; v_gene: TRBV20-1; j_gene: TRBJ1-6; CDR3nt: TGCAGTGCTCTAGACAATTCACCCCTCCACTTT; CDR3aa: CSALDNSPLHF
d_gene: -; abundance: -; v_gene: TRBV2; j_gene: TRBJ2-7; CDR3nt: TGTGCCAGCAGTGTTGGCAGGGAAGCCTACGAGCAGTACTTC; CDR3aa: CASSVGREAYEQYF
d_gene: TRBD2; abundance: -; v_gene: TRBV5-1; j_gene: TRBJ2-7; CDR3nt: TGCGCCAGCAGCTCTAGCGGAGGGCCGTACGAGCAGTACTTC; CDR3aa: CASSSSGGPYEQYF
d_gene: TRBD1; abundance: once; v_gene: TRBV7-9; j_gene: TRBJ1-4; CDR3nt: TGTGCCAGCAGCTCCTGGACAGGGGGAGAAAAACTGTTTTTT; CDR3aa: CASSSWTGGEKLFF
d_gene: -; abundance: few; v_gene: TRBV27; j_gene: TRBJ2-2; CDR3nt: TGTGCCAGCAAGTCAGGTCGCGTCACCGGGGAGCTGTTTTTT; CDR3aa: CASKSGRVTGELFF
d_gene: -; abundance: -; v_gene: TRBV6-1; j_gene: TRBJ1-2; CDR3nt: TGTGCCAGCACTTTACGCCGGGGGGCCTATGGCTACACCTTC; CDR3aa: CASTLRRGAYGYTF
d_gene: -; abundance: -; v_gene: TRBV5-1; j_gene: TRBJ1-3; CDR3nt: TGCGCCAGCAGCTTGGTTGGCGGCCCGGGGAGCTCTGGAAACACCATATATTTT; CDR3aa: CASSLVGGPGSSGNTIYF
d_gene: -; abundance: few; v_gene: TRBV2; j_gene: TRBJ1-1; CDR3nt: TGTGCCAGCCCGAGAACAGGGTTCACTGAAGCTTTCTTT; CDR3aa: CASPRTGFTEAFF
d_gene: TRBD1; abundance: -; v_gene: TRBV19; j_gene: TRBJ1-5; CDR3nt: TGTGCCAGTAGCGGGACAGCTAGCAATCAGCCCCAGCATTTT; CDR3aa: CASSGTASNQPQHF
d_gene: -; abundance: -; v_gene: TRBV29-1; j_gene: TRBJ1-2; CDR3nt: TGCAGCGTTGAAGGTGGTCAGAACTATGGCTACACCTTC; CDR3aa: CSVEGGQNYGYTF
d_gene: TRBD1; abundance: few; v_gene: TRBV10-1; j_gene: TRBJ1-6; CDR3nt: TGCGCCAGCAGTGAGAACAGGGGGAATTCACCCCTCCACTTT; CDR3aa: CASSENRGNSPLHF
d_gene: TRBD1; abundance: -; v_gene: TRBV5-5; j_gene: TRBJ2-7; CDR3nt: TGTGCCAGCAGCCCTCTGACCGGGACAGGCTCCTACGAGCAGTACTTC; CDR3aa: CASSPLTGTGSYEQYF
d_gene: TRBD1; abundance: -; v_gene: TRBV4-1; j_gene: TRBJ1-6; CDR3nt: TGCGCCAGCAGCCAAGTAACAGGGGATAATTCACCCCTCCACTTT; CDR3aa: CASSQVTGDNSPLHF